This T cell receptor (beta chain) was sequenced in a study of T cells in tuberculosis. Study at large: The T cells targeted glucose monomycolate, a mycobacterial lipid, via CD1B. This South African cohort compared adolescents with or without latent tuberculosis against adults with active tuberculosis.

Germline CDR1 is SGHAT and CDR2 is FQNNGV. Germline trimming cut 0 bases from V and 0 bases from J; bases unmatched to any gene: 3. The CDR3 contains 16 residues. Assay used: immunoSEQ multiplex PCR; TCRdb lists only in-frame clones, some missing. The sample contains roughly 34,000 clones, 86% of which appear only once. Broader study findings: Active tuberculosis TCR-alpha repertoires lay closer to GMM-specific TCRs than IGRA-negative controls, suggesting clonal expansion.

As to this clone: The antigen remains undetermined.

Time point indicated: new active TB diagnosis, blood taken before or within 7 days of starting treatment. On average about 100,000 T cells per donor were immunosequenced. This sequence originates from an adult with tuberculosis. The source material was PBMCs, sampled at tuberculosis diagnosis. V and J are TRBV11-2 and TRBJ2-7; TRBD2 matches 9 bases. The CDR3: CASSLDRAGGSYEQYF. DNA for the CDR3: TGTGCCAGCAGCTTAGATCGAGCGGGAGGCTCCTACGAGCAGTACTTC.